The 21 T cell receptor beta chains in this list originate from one sample, sequenced in a study of response to subunit inactivated influenza vaccine. TCRdb fed the RT-PCR reads into MiXCR, producing one record per CDR3 protein. The table has about 540,000 distinct CDR3 sequences, around 21% seen once. These same data were also listed under a study on T cells expressing NK-cell markers. From that second work: cDNA encoding TCR beta was synthesized via 5'RACE template switching incorporating UMIs.

The sample consisted of CD4+ T cells sorted from PBMCs, taken roughly 13 days after vaccination. The source of these receptors is a man aged 50-60 years who received an inactivated influenza vaccine.

There are a few counts of this clonotype. The chain links TRBV29-1 to TRBJ2-7; 9 nucleotides line up with TRBD1. The V and J ends lost 3 bases and 4 bases, in that order; junction bases with no gene match: 10. Germline-derived CDR1 and CDR2 are SQVTM and ANQGSEA. The CDR3 consists of 15 residues. The CDR3 protein is CSVEMWDRVRYEQYF. The DNA for the CDR3 is TGCAGCGTTGAGATGTGGGACAGGGTTAGGTACGAGCAGTACTTC.

In its sample, this clonotype was seen a few times. The chain links TRBV18 to TRBJ2-5; the D is unclear. The germline gives CDR1 KGHSH, CDR2 LQKENI. This CDR3 contains 13 residues. V was pared by 6 bases and J by 4 bases, with 12 bases between. DNA for the CDR3: TGTGCCAGCTCCGGGCGAAGTCCAGAGACCCAGTACTTC. Protein product: CASSGRSPETQYF.

This clonotype showed up many times. This chain joins TRBV20-1 and TRBJ1-6, with a possible D match to TRBD1 (5 bases). CDR1 and CDR2 (germline): DFQATT, SNEGSKA (reference sequence). The CDR3 runs 13 residues. Trimming stripped 5 bases from V and 6 bases from J, with 11 bases between. The CDR3 bases are TGCAGTGCTGAGCGACAGACTAATTCACCCCTCCACTTT. Protein sequence: CSAERQTNSPLHF.

The rearrangement links TRBV24-1 to TRBJ1-2, with D perhaps TRBD1 (6 bases). CDR1 is KGHDR and CDR2 is SFDVKD in the germline V gene. V lost 4 bases and J lost 8, with 13 bases in between. CDR3 length: 13 residues. The CDR3 nucleotides are TGTGCCACCAGTGACTCGACAGGACTGGGCTACACCTTC. Protein sequence: CATSDSTGLGYTF.

The chain carries TRBV20-1 and TRBJ1-1; D uncertain. The germline V and J ends were trimmed by 4 bases and 0 bases, with 9 bases remaining between them. The CDR3 extends over 13 amino acids. Germline-derived CDR1 and CDR2 are DFQATT and SNEGSKA (reference sequence). CDR3 DNA sequence: TGCAGTGCTATCACGCTCTTGAACACTGAAGCTTTCTTT. Translated, it gives CSAITLLNTEAFF.

The genes are TRBV7-9 and TRBJ2-5, with 7 nucleotides matching TRBD1. Trimming at V came to 5 bases and at J to 2 bases, leaving 8 bases not matched to a gene. CDR3 length: 15 residues. CDR1 and CDR2 (germline): SEHNR, FQNEAQ (reference sequence). The CDR3 DNA is TGTGCCAGCAGCGCACTGGGACAGACACAAGAGACCCAGTACTTC. Protein: CASSALGQTQETQYF.

J is TRBJ2-3 and V is TRBV4-2, with D perhaps matching TRBD2 (6 bases). There are 16 residues in the CDR3. The V end lost 5 bases, the J end lost 0 bases, and 15 bases lay between the germline ends. The germline gives CDR1 LGHNA, CDR2 YNFKEQ. CDR3 nucleotide sequence: TGTGCCAGCAGCGAGTGGCGGGACTCTAGCACAGATACGCAGTATTTT. It translates to CASSEWRDSSTDTQYF.

The V and J genes are TRBV28 and TRBJ2-7; unclear D gene. Deletions cut 3 bases from V and 0 bases from J, with 12 bases between. CDR1 is MDHEN, CDR2 SYDVKM, per germline. CDR3 length: 15 amino acids. DNA of the CDR3: TGTGCCAGCAGTTTTGGCAGCTCGGGCTCCTACGAGCAGTACTTC. Protein: CASSFGSSGSYEQYF.

Only a few counts were recorded for this clonotype. V usage is TRBV7-2 and J usage is TRBJ2-2; 12 bases fit TRBD2. V was pared by 4 bases and J by 4 bases, with 7 bases of the junction left unmatched. Per the germline V gene, CDR1 is SGHTA and CDR2 is FQGNSA. The CDR3 is 17 amino acids. The CDR3 spells CASSSLPGLAGTGELFF. The CDR3 DNA reads as TGTGCCAGCAGCTCCCTACCGGGACTAGCGGGCACCGGGGAGCTGTTTTTT.

This clonotype has a count of ten or more. The V gene is TRBV5-5, the J gene TRBJ2-7, with a weak D call TRBD1 (6 bases). This CDR3 has 13 amino acids. Germline loops: CDR1 SGHKS, CDR2 YYEKEE (reference sequence). V was pared by 2 bases and J by 2 bases, with 8 bases between. The CDR3 reads CASSFRDTYEQYF. The CDR3 DNA reads as TGTGCCAGCAGCTTCCGGGACACCTACGAGCAGTACTTC.

This clonotype was detected many times. This chain joins TRBV12-3 or TRBV12-4 and TRBJ2-1, with no clear D. V was trimmed by 3 bases and J by 5 bases, leaving 2 bases between them. The CDR3 extends over 11 amino acids. The CDR3 DNA reads TGTGCCAGCAGTTTTAACAATGAGCAGTTCTTC. This encodes CASSFNNEQFF.

V is TRBV10-3 and J is TRBJ2-7, with TRBD2 identical over 10 bases. The CDR3 runs 13 residues. CDR1 and CDR2 from the germline V gene are ENHRY and SYGVKD. J was trimmed by 4 bases and V by 6 bases; bases with no gene match: 3. The CDR3 coding sequence is TGTGCCATCAGGCCACTAGCGGGGTACGAGCAGTACTTC. Its protein product is CAIRPLAGYEQYF.

V usage is TRBV5-5 and J usage is TRBJ2-6; 7 positions agree with TRBD2. The CDR3 runs to 15 residues. J gave up 3 bases and V 0 bases, and 0 bases lay outside the gene matches. Germline lookup yields CDR1 SGHKS and CDR2 YYEKEE (reference sequence). CDR3 region: CASSLAGGGANVLTF. DNA for the CDR3: TGTGCCAGCAGCTTGGCGGGGGGTGGGGCCAACGTCCTGACTTTC.

This clonotype was counted a few times. V gene TRBV11-2 combines with J gene TRBJ2-1, with D perhaps TRBD1 (5 bases). The germline V and J ends were trimmed by 6 bases and 0 bases, with 12 bases remaining between them. The germline V gene has CDR1 SGHAT and CDR2 FQNNGV. There are 15 residues in the CDR3. CDR3 in DNA: TGTGCCAGCAGTCGCCAGACAGACTCCTACAATGAGCAGTTCTTC. It codes for CASSRQTDSYNEQFF.

CDR3 protein: CASSRLAGGELNEQFF. Here the CDR3 DNA reads TGTGCCAGCAGTCGACTAGCGGGAGGAGAACTGAATGAGCAGTTCTTC. The genes are TRBV6-1 and TRBJ2-1; 13 bases line up with TRBD2. CDR3 length: 16 residues. Germline trimming cut 5 bases from V and 7 bases from J; bases unmatched to any gene: 8. From germline, CDR1 is MNHNS and CDR2 SASEGT.

The chain has TRBV6-5 and TRBJ1-1; D is uncertain. From germline, CDR1 is MNHEY and CDR2 SVGAGI. The V gene lost 0 bases and the J gene lost 7 bases, with 12 bases spanning the gap. CDR3 length: 14 residues. In DNA form, the CDR3 reads TGTGCCAGCAGTTACTCTGGAGTTTGGGGTGAAGCTTTCTTT. This translates into CASSYSGVWGEAFF.

The chain joins TRBV12-3 or TRBV12-4 to TRBJ1-1, with TRBD1 identical over 8 bases. CDR3 length: 14 residues. J gave up 0 bases and V 6 bases, and 3 bases lay outside the gene matches. The CDR3 spells CASRWTGMNTEAFF. CDR3 coding DNA: TGTGCCAGCAGGTGGACAGGGATGAACACTGAAGCTTTCTTT.

The rearrangement links TRBV7-2 to TRBJ1-6; D remains unclear. The CDR3 totals 14 residues. The V end lost 0 bases, the J end lost 5 bases, and 5 bases lay between the germline ends. Germline-derived CDR1 and CDR2 are SGHTA and FQGNSA. DNA of the CDR3: TGTGCCAGCAGCTTAGCCCGCGATAATTCACCCCTCCACTTT. Residues: CASSLARDNSPLHF.

This sequence joins TRBV7-6 and TRBJ2-7; 13 nucleotides match TRBD2. The V gene end was trimmed by 3 bases and the J gene end by 2 bases; junction bases not matched to a gene: 4. The CDR3 contains 16 residues. In germline, CDR1 is SGHVS, CDR2 FNYEAQ. This chain's CDR3 is CASSFGLAGETYEQYF. The CDR3, as DNA: TGTGCCAGCAGCTTCGGACTAGCGGGGGAAACCTACGAGCAGTACTTC.

V gene TRBV10-3 combines with J gene TRBJ2-3, with 10 nucleotides matching TRBD2. The CDR3 sequence is 16 residues long. Germline CDR1 reads ENHRY; CDR2 reads SYGVKD. With V trimmed by 4 bases and J by 3 bases, 7 bases remained unmatched. The CDR3 DNA sequence: TGTGCCATCAGTGCATCTAGCGGGGGTTCGACAGATACGCAGTATTTT. The encoded protein is CAISASSGGSTDTQYF.

This clonotype was recorded a few times. The CDR3 region is CASSRRQGLNAFF. CDR3 nucleotide sequence: TGTGCCAGCAGCCGACGACAGGGCCTAAATGCGTTTTTT. This sequence joins TRBV5-6 and TRBJ1-4, with 7 bases aligning to TRBD1. This CDR3 is built from 13 residues. CDR1 is SGHDT, CDR2 YYEEEE, per germline. V shed 4 bases, J shed 16 bases, and the junction held 13 bases outside the gene matches. Full variable domain (remainder filled in from reference TRBV5-6 and TRBJ1-4): DAGVTQSPTHLIKTRGQQVTLRCSPKSGHDTVSWYQQALGQGPQFIFQYYEEEERQRGNFPDRFSGHQFPNYSSELNVNALLLGDSALYLCASSRRQGLNAFFGSGTQLSVL.